The clone carrying this T cell receptor beta chain was seen only once. The antigen remains unidentified. Here immunoSEQ multiplex PCR was the method, and the copy in TCRdb shows in-frame clones only, minus some. The table includes more than 75,000 clones, approximately 74% detected once. These data come from a study of radiotherapy plus CTLA-4 blockade in lung cancer. As for the study in general: Across the patients, objective responses occurred in under 20%, and disease control in roughly 33%.

Study-wide findings and caveats: In blood, tumor-derived TCR clones expanded after radiotherapy plus ipilimumab. Early blood T cell clone dynamics reportedly forecast response best, with interferon-beta.

Chemo-refractory metastatic non-small-cell lung cancer patients underwent focal radiation alongside CTLA-4 blockade with ipilimumab. Trimming left V 7 bases short and J 3 bases short, with 13 bases between. Germline V lookup: CDR1 MGHDK, CDR2 SYGVNS. This CDR3 comprises 14 residues. The receptor was isolated from a human donor with non-small cell lung cancer who had a partial response to radiotherapy plus ipilimumab. Some clones in this sample may be carry-over from other donors' samples. Material: peripheral blood, obtained from a patient treated with radiotherapy plus ipilimumab. The chain combines TRBV25-1 with TRBJ1-3; D possibly corresponds to TRBD1 (5 bases). CDR3 residues: CASTQTDIGNTIYF. For the CDR3, the DNA is TGTGCCAGCACCCAGACAGATATTGGAAACACCATATATTTT. The full variable domain, in which reference TRBV25-1 and TRBJ1-3 provide the parts outside the CDR3, is EADIYQTPRYLVIGTGKKITLECSQTMGHDKMYWYQQDPGMELHLIHYSYGVNSTEKGDLSSESTVSRIRTEHFPLTLESARPSHTSQYLCASTQTDIGNTIYFGEGSWLTVV.